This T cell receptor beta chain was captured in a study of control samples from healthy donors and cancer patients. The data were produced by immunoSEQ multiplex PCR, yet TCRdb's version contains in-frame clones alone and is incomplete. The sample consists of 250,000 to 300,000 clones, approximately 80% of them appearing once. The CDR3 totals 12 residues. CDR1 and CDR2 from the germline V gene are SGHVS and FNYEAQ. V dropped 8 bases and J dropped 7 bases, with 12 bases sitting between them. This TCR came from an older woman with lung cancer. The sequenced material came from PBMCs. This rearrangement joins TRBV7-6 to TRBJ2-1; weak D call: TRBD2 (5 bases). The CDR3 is CASAPGSNEQFF. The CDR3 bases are TGTGCCAGCGCCCCGGGGAGTAATGAGCAGTTCTTC.